Below, 25 T cell receptor beta chains from the same sample are listed, as sequenced in a study of identical twins. TCRdb used MiXCR to reprocess the 5' RACE reads, holding one entry per CDR3 protein. Altogether roughly 1.6 million distinct CDR3 sequences are present, 32% being singletons, with the ten largest covering approximately 0.29%. The sequencing input was cord blood. The source of these receptors is a newborn girl in good health.

DNA of the CDR3: TGTGCCAGCAGGATACAGGGGTTGGGCCTTCAAGAGACCCAGTACTTC. Amino acids: CASRIQGLGLQETQYF. V and J are TRBV28 and TRBJ2-5; 7 positions agree with TRBD1. This CDR3 has 16 residues. Germline V gene lookup returns CDR1 MDHEN and CDR2 SYDVKM. Germline trimming cut 6 bases from V and 2 bases from J; bases unmatched to any gene: 12. The variable domain in full, with the rest retrieved from reference TRBV28 and TRBJ2-5, is DVKVTQSSRYLVKRTGEKVFLECVQDMDHENMFWYRQDPGLGLRLIYFSYDVKMKEKGDIPEGYSVSREKKERFSLILESASTNQTSMYLCASRIQGLGLQETQYFGPGTRLLVL.

Turning to this clonotype: Sequence at one end of the junction differs from germline and may be a read error. V is TRBV7-7 and J is TRBJ2-5, with D perhaps TRBD2 (6 bases). With the DNA end fitting TRBJ2-7 better, the J assignment may be wrong. Germline CDR1 reads SSHAT; CDR2 reads FNYEAQ (reference sequence). The CDR3 is made up of 13 amino acids. CDR3 sequence: CASSWDSRGEQYF. The DNA for the CDR3 is TGTGCTAGCAGCTGGGACTCAAGGGGCGAGCAGTACTTC.

This clonotype showed up just a few times. The chain has TRBV30 and TRBJ1-2; the match to TRBD1 covers 7 bases. Germline CDR1 reads GTSNPN; CDR2 reads SVGIG (reference sequence). After removal of 2 bases from V and 1 base from J, the junction contained 7 bases not matched to a gene. The CDR3 has 15 residues. The DNA of the CDR3 is TGTGCCTGGAGTCCCGGTGACAGGGTTAACTATGGCTACACCTTC. Its protein product is CAWSPGDRVNYGYTF.

Remarks on this clonotype: The junction and the germline gene differ at one end; a read error may be behind it. The rearrangement joins TRBV20-1 to TRBJ2-1, with 8 positions matching TRBD1. Looked up from germline, CDR1 is DFQATT and CDR2 is SNEGSKA (reference sequence). The CDR3 runs 11 residues. The CDR3 is CSARVTGGQFF. CDR3 coding DNA: TGCAGTGCCAGAGTCACAGGGGGACAGTTCTTC.

This clonotype was observed a few times. The chain uses TRBV7-2 and TRBJ1-4, with unresolved D. Germline CDR1 and CDR2: SGHTA and FQGNSA. Trimming left V 3 bases short and J 7 bases short, with 24 bases between. This CDR3 spans 18 amino acids. In DNA, the CDR3 is TGTGCCAGCAGCTTCTCGACTCGGGATACCCAGCAAAGTGAAAAACTGTTTTTT. Its protein product is CASSFSTRDTQQSEKLFF.

The chain combines TRBV20-1 with TRBJ1-5, with D unresolved. CDR1 is DFQATT, CDR2 SNEGSKA, per germline (reference sequence). This CDR3 contains 14 residues. Trimming stripped 6 bases from V and 0 bases from J, with 12 bases between. CDR3 in amino acids: CSAPTGYSNQPQHF. CDR3 nucleotides: TGCAGTGCCCCAACCGGGTATAGCAATCAGCCCCAGCATTTT.

The V and J genes are TRBV28 and TRBJ2-7; a weak D match, TRBD1 (6 bases). The V gene lost 6 bases and the J gene lost 7 bases, with 16 bases spanning the gap. The CDR3 is made up of 13 amino acids. Germline CDR1 MDHEN, CDR2 SYDVKM. This CDR3 is CASRPQGELEQYF. Here the CDR3 DNA reads TGTGCCAGCAGGCCACAGGGTGAGCTAGAGCAGTACTTC. Full variable domain (outside the CDR3, taken from reference TRBV28 and TRBJ2-7): DVKVTQSSRYLVKRTGEKVFLECVQDMDHENMFWYRQDPGLGLRLIYFSYDVKMKEKGDIPEGYSVSREKKERFSLILESASTNQTSMYLCASRPQGELEQYFGPGTRLTVT.

This clonotype has a handful of counts. V usage is TRBV4-1 and J usage is TRBJ2-1; D not certain. CDR3 length equals 14 residues. Trimming took off 5 bases at V and 8 bases at J, with 16 bases between the two ends. The germline gives CDR1 MGHRA, CDR2 YSYEKL. CDR3 amino acids: CASSSTGPHYEQFF. The CDR3 nucleotides read TGCGCCAGCAGCTCTACCGGGCCACACTATGAGCAGTTCTTC.

J is TRBJ1-6 and V is TRBV6-5, with a weak D call TRBD1 (6 bases). CDR3 length: 20 amino acids. CDR1 and CDR2 from the germline V gene are MNHEY and SVGAGI. Trimming took off 2 bases at V and 0 bases at J, with 20 bases between the two ends. CDR3 sequence (DNA): TGTGCCAGCAGTTACGCGGGGACCGGGACACAAAGCTCCTATAATTCACCCCTCCACTTT. Translating gives CASSYAGTGTQSSYNSPLHF.

This clonotype has a count of ten or more. The chain links TRBV10-3 to TRBJ2-7; D gene unclear. Germline assignment: CDR1 ENHRY and CDR2 SYGVKD. The CDR3 consists of 15 residues. The germline V and J ends were trimmed by 3 bases and 4 bases, with 16 bases remaining between them. The CDR3 bases are TGTGCCATCAGTGATATGGGCTCCTCAGGATACGAGCAGTACTTC. It yields the protein CAISDMGSSGYEQYF.

This rearrangement joins TRBV28 to TRBJ1-1, with TRBD1 as a possible D gene (5 bases). V gave up 3 bases and J gave up 0 bases, with 14 bases separating them. This CDR3 is built from 16 residues. Looked up from germline, CDR1 is MDHEN and CDR2 is SYDVKM. CDR3 sequence (DNA): TGTGCCAGCAGTTTCGGGGGTCGGGGAATGAACACTGAAGCTTTCTTT. This sequence encodes CASSFGGRGMNTEAFF.

This chain links TRBV27 with TRBJ2-3; tentative D call: TRBD2 (6 bases). The CDR3 contains 15 residues. The V end was cut by 7 bases, the J end by 1 base, with 15 bases between. From germline, CDR1 is MNHEY and CDR2 SMNVEV (reference sequence). CDR3 amino acids: CASTAPGVGTDTQYF. In DNA form, the CDR3 reads TGTGCCAGCACCGCGCCGGGGGTCGGCACAGATACGCAGTATTTT.

This clonotype was counted a few times. This chain links TRBV4-2 with TRBJ1-2; 9 bases agree with TRBD1. CDR1 and CDR2 from the germline V gene are LGHNA and YNFKEQ. This CDR3 has 16 residues. V was pared by 1 base and J by 6 bases, with 9 bases of the junction left unmatched. The CDR3: CASSQADYRGRNGYTF. The CDR3 DNA reads TGTGCCAGCAGCCAAGCAGACTACAGGGGGCGAAATGGCTACACCTTC.

The V gene is TRBV7-2, the J gene TRBJ2-7, with no clear D. Germline V gene lookup returns CDR1 SGHTA and CDR2 FQGNSA. The CDR3 spans 12 residues. V lost 8 bases to trimming and J lost 2 bases, with 10 bases between them. The CDR3 loop reads CASLGRTYEQYF. The CDR3 coding sequence is TGTGCCAGCTTAGGTCGAACCTACGAGCAGTACTTC.

The chain links TRBV20-1 to TRBJ2-2; possibly TRBD2 for D (6 bases). CDR1 DFQATT and CDR2 SNEGSKA come from the germline V gene (reference sequence). Deletions cut 5 bases from V and 7 bases from J, with 14 bases between. The CDR3 sequence is 13 residues long. The CDR3 DNA follows: TGCAGTGCTGCCGGGACTCACTTCGGGGAGCTGTTTTTT. Residues: CSAAGTHFGELFF.

In this sample, this clonotype turned up many times. The chain joins TRBV29-1 to TRBJ2-7; D unresolved. CDR3 length equals 15 residues. Trimming removed 0 bases at V and 0 bases at J, with 12 bases between. Germline CDR1 SQVTM, CDR2 ANQGSEA. The CDR3 is CSVEDGPPSSYEQYF. DNA of the CDR3: TGCAGCGTTGAAGATGGACCCCCCAGCTCCTACGAGCAGTACTTC.

The chain carries TRBV6-1 and TRBJ2-1; D may be TRBD2 (6 bases). Per germline, CDR1 MNHNS and CDR2 SASEGT. The CDR3 has 14 amino acids. V was pared by 8 bases and J by 4 bases, with 15 bases between. The CDR3 DNA follows: TGTGCCAGCGGATCGGGAGTAGTGTACAATGAGCAGTTCTTC. It is translated as CASGSGVVYNEQFF.

This clonotype has only a few counts. The chain links TRBV29-1 to TRBJ1-1; D is unresolved. The germline V and J ends were trimmed by 0 bases and 1 base, with 15 bases remaining between them. From germline, CDR1 is SQVTM and CDR2 ANQGSEA. The CDR3 length is 16 residues. This CDR3 reads CSVEDGAYQGNTEAFF. CDR3 nucleotides: TGCAGCGTTGAAGACGGAGCCTACCAAGGGAACACTGAAGCTTTCTTT. The full variable domain, rest sourced from reference TRBV29-1 and TRBJ1-1, is SAVISQKPSRDICQRGTSLTIQCQVDSQVTMMFWYRQQPGQSLTLIATANQGSEATYESGFVIDKFPISRPNLTFSTLTVSNMSPEDSSIYLCSVEDGAYQGNTEAFFGQGTRLTVV.

The chain joins TRBV14 to TRBJ2-5; 8 bases fit TRBD1. Losses at the gene ends were 3 bases for V and 11 bases for J; bases not matched to a gene: 11. Germline CDR1 and CDR2: SGHDN and FVKESK. The CDR3 length is 14 residues. The DNA of the CDR3 is TGTGCCAGCAGCCACAGGGGGCACTACAATGAGCAGTACTTC. Its translation is CASSHRGHYNEQYF.

The chain is built from TRBV12-3 or TRBV12-4 and TRBJ2-5; TRBD1 is a possible D gene (5 bases). V was cut by 7 bases and J by 0 bases, with 9 bases left in between. CDR3 length: 13 residues. For the CDR3, the DNA is TGTGCCAGCACAGGGAAGTACCAAGAGACCCAGTACTTC. Its translation: CASTGKYQETQYF.

This clonotype was detected a few times. The chain joins TRBV28 to TRBJ2-4; weak D call: TRBD1 (6 bases). The J call may not be correct, given that the DNA end is closer to TRBJ2-7. Germline assignment: CDR1 MDHEN and CDR2 SYDVKM. The CDR3 has 16 amino acids. The CDR3 bases are TGTGCCAGCAGTTCGGACAGCCAGGGGTACTACTACGAGCAGTACTTC. Its translation is CASSSDSQGYYYEQYF.

This clonotype was counted a few times. Written as DNA, the CDR3 is TGTGCCAGCAGAAGGCGGGAGAGGACAGATACGCAGTATTTT. It codes for CASRRRERTDTQYF. The rearrangement links TRBV2 to TRBJ2-3, with TRBD2 identical over 7 bases. J lost 3 bases, V lost 6 bases, and 6 bases had no gene match. The germline CDR1 and CDR2 sequences are SNHLY and FYNNEI. This CDR3 has 14 amino acids.

This chain connects TRBV28 to TRBJ2-3, with TRBD1 identical over 9 bases. This CDR3 spans 16 amino acids. V was clipped by 1 base and J by 3 bases; unmatched bases: 5. Germline V gives CDR1 MDHEN, CDR2 SYDVKM. The CDR3: CASSLLSDRGTDTQYF. DNA of the CDR3: TGTGCCAGCAGTTTATTATCGGACAGGGGAACAGATACGCAGTATTTT.

The chain joins TRBV6-5 to TRBJ1-5, with unresolved D. The V end lost 4 bases, the J end lost 0 bases, and 10 bases lay between the germline ends. In germline, CDR1 is MNHEY, CDR2 SVGAGI. The CDR3 runs to 15 residues. The CDR3 region has the DNA TGTGCCAGCAGTTTGGACTTCCATAGCAATCAGCCCCAGCATTTT. Amino acid sequence: CASSLDFHSNQPQHF.

This clonotype turned up a few times. This chain links TRBV24-1 with TRBJ2-7, with no clear D. The CDR3 totals 12 residues. The ends were cut back, 0 bases at V and 9 bases at J, with 8 bases in the middle. Germline V gene lookup returns CDR1 KGHDR and CDR2 SFDVKD. In nucleotides, the CDR3 is TGTGCCACCAGTGATTTGCGAGGAGCGCAGTACTTC. Translating it yields CATSDLRGAQYF.